This T cell receptor (beta chain) was identified during a study of cytotoxic CD8 clonotypes in ibrutinib-treated CLL. Germline V gene data show CDR1 as LNHNV and CDR2 as YYDKDF (reference sequence). This CDR3 is 17 amino acids long. The J segment lost 4 bases and the V segment lost 0 bases, leaving 9 bases of the junction unmatched. General study findings and limits: Ibrutinib response saw clonality rise, and progression saw it return toward baseline. The study found public clonotypes uncommon, contracting or stable on treatment.

With respect to this clone: Its antigen remains unknown.

Sequencing used immunoSEQ multiplex PCR; TCRdb keeps in-frame clones, though not all of them. The sample contains some 200,000 clones, more than 65% of which appear only once. V usage is TRBV15 and J usage is TRBJ2-5; 9 bases align to TRBD2. The TCR sequence derives from a human donor with chronic lymphocytic leukemia. This specimen consisted of PBMCs, obtained after 12 months of ibrutinib treatment. CDR3 sequence (DNA): TGTGCCACCAGCAGAGATAGGGGCCTAGCGGGAATAGAGACCCAGTACTTC. It codes for CATSRDRGLAGIETQYF.